Below, one T cell receptor beta chain is given with its context. This entry is derived from a study of blood T cell repertoires in COVID-19. Study context: Whether acute or convalescent, the COVID-19 samples came from the United States, Italy and Spain. Nucleic acid was either cDNA or gDNA, and it came from T cells, B-cell-depleted T cells, or PBMCs.

As processed by the authors: Reference gene primer amplification gave estimated nucleated cell counts. The protocol was immunoSEQ multiplex PCR, while the TCRdb copy is restricted to in-frame clones and leaves out a portion. V, J and clone size are taken as reported in that table, and D and trimming were inferred from the DNA itself. The top ten clones hold about 7% of a sample with about 200,000 clones, roughly 80% of them seen once. Trimming took 2 bases from V and 4 from J; bases not matched to a gene: 13. CDR1 is MDHEN and CDR2 is SYDVKM in the germline V gene. The CDR3 consists of 18 residues. The rearrangement uses TRBV28 and TRBJ1-3; 8 bases align to TRBD1. This receptor was taken from a man in his sixties with acute or convalescent COVID-19. Sequences were obtained from peripheral blood. CDR3 bases: TGTGCCAGCAGTTTAGTTGTTTCTGACAGGGGAGGAGGAAACACCATATATTTT. It codes for CASSLVVSDRGGGNTIYF. The variable domain in full, with the rest retrieved from reference TRBV28 and TRBJ1-3, is DVKVTQSSRYLVKRTGEKVFLECVQDMDHENMFWYRQDPGLGLRLIYFSYDVKMKEKGDIPEGYSVSREKKERFSLILESASTNQTSMYLCASSLVVSDRGGGNTIYFGEGSWLTVV.